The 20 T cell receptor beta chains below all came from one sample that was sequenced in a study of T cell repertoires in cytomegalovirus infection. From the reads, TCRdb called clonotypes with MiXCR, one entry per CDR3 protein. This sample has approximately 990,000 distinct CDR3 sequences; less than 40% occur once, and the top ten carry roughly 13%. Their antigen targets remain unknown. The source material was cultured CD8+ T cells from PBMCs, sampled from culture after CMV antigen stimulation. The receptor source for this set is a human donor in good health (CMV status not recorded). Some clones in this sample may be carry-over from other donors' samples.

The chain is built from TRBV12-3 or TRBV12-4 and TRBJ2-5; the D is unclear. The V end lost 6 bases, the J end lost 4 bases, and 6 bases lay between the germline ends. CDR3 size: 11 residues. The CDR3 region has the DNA TGTGCCAGCAGGAGATCAGAGACCCAGTACTTC. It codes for CASRRSETQYF.

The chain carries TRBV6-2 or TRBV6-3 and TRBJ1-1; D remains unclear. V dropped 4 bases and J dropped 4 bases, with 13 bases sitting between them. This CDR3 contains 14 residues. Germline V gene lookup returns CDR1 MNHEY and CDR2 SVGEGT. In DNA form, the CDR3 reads TGTGCCAGCAGTTTAGGGCGGCTGGCCACTGAAGCTTTCTTT. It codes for CASSLGRLATEAFF.

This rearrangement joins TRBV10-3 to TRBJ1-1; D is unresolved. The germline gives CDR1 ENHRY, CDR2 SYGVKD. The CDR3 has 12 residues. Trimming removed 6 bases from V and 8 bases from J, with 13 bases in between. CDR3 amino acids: CAISLEETEAFF. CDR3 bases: TGTGCCATCAGCCTGGAGGAGACAGAAGCTTTCTTT.

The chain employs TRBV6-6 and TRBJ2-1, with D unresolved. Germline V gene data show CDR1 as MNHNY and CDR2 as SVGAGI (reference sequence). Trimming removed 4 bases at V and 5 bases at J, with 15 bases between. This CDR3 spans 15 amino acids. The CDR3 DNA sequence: TGTGCCAGCAGTTTTGATGCCCTCGCACACAATGAGCAGTTCTTC. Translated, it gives CASSFDALAHNEQFF.

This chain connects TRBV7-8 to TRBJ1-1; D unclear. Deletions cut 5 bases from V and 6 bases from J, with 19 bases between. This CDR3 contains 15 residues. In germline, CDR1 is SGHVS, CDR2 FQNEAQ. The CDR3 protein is CASSKYWSKGAEAFF. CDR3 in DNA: TGTGCCAGCAGCAAATACTGGTCCAAGGGCGCTGAAGCTTTCTTT.

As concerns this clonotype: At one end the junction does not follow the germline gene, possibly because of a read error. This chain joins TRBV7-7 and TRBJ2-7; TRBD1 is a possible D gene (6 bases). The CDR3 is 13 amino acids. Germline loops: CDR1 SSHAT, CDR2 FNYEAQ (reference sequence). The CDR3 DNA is TGTGCTAGCAGCTTAAGCAGGGGCGACGAGCAGTACTTC. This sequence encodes CASSLSRGDEQYF.

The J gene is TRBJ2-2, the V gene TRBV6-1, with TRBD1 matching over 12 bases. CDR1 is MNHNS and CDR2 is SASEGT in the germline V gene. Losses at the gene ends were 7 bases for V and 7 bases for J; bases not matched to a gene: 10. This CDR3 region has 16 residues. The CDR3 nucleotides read TGTGCCAGCACCCTAACGGGGACAGGGGGCCACGGGGAGCTGTTTTTT. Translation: CASTLTGTGGHGELFF.

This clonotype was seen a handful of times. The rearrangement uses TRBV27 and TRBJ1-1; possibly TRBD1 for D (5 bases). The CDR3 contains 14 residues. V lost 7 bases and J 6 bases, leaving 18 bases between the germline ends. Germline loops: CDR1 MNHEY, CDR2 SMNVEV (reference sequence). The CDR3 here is CASNWGGGGSEAFF. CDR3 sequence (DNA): TGTGCCAGCAATTGGGGGGGTGGGGGTTCTGAAGCTTTCTTT.

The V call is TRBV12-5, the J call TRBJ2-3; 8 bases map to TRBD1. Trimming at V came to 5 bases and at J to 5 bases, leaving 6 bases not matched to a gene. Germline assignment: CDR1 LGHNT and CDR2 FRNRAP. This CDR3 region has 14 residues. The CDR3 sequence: CASGRTGLGDTQYF. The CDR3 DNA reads TGTGCTAGTGGTCGGACAGGGTTGGGAGATACGCAGTATTTT.

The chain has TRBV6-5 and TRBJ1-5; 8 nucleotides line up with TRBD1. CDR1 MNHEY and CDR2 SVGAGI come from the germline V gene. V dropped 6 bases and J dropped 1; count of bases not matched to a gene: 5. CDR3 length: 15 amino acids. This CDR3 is CASRSRQGSNQPQHF. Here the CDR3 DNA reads TGTGCCAGCAGAAGTAGACAGGGGAGCAATCAGCCCCAGCATTTT.

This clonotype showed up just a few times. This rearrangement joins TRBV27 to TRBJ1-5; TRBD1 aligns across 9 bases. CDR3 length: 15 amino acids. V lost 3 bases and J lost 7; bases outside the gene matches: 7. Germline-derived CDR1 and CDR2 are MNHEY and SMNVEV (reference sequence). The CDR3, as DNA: TGTGCCAGCAGTTTGTCCGGGACAGGGATCCAGCCCCAGCATTTT. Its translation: CASSLSGTGIQPQHF.

CDR3: CASRYDSDIQETQYF. Here the CDR3 DNA reads TGTGCCAGCAGGTACGACAGCGACATACAAGAGACCCAGTACTTC. This chain uses TRBV11-2 with TRBJ2-5; possible D gene TRBD1, 5 bases. V gave up 6 bases and J gave up 2 bases, with 16 bases separating them. Germline values: CDR1 SGHAT, CDR2 FQNNGV. The CDR3 runs to 15 residues.

In DNA form, the CDR3 reads TGTGCCAGCAGCAAGGGACAGGGGGCCAGTGGGGCCAACGTCCTGACTTTC. It is translated as CASSKGQGASGANVLTF. The chain is built from TRBV5-8 and TRBJ2-6, with 12 nucleotides matching TRBD1. The V gene end was trimmed by 4 bases and the J gene end by 3 bases; junction bases not matched to a gene: 5. The CDR3 has 17 residues. In germline, CDR1 is SGHTS, CDR2 YDEGEE.

The DNA of the CDR3 is TGCGCCAGCAGCCAAGACGGCAGGAGTCTGAACACCGGGGAGCTGTTTTTT. Protein sequence: CASSQDGRSLNTGELFF. The rearrangement links TRBV4-1 to TRBJ2-2; D is ambiguous. This CDR3 comprises 17 residues. The V gene's germline CDR1 is MGHRA and CDR2 YSYEKL. V was cut by 0 bases and J by 1 base, with 12 bases left in between.

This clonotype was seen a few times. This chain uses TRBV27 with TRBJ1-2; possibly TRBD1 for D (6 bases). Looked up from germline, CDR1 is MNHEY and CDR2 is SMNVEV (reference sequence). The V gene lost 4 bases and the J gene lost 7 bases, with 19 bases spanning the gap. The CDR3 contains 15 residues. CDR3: CASSSINLDSTGYTF. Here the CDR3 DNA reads TGTGCCAGCAGTTCAATTAATCTGGACAGTACTGGCTACACCTTC.

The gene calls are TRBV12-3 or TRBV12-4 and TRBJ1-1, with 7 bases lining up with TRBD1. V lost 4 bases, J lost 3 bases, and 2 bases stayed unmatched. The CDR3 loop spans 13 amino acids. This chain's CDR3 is CASSWDSDTEAFF. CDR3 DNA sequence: TGTGCCAGCAGTTGGGACAGCGACACTGAAGCTTTCTTT.

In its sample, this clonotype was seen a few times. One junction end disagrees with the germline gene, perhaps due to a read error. CDR3 nucleotides: TGTGCCAGCCGCTTGTGGGGGTTAGGCGGGGAGCTGTTTTTT. This translates into CASRLWGLGGELFF. The rearrangement links TRBV7-6 to TRBJ2-2, with D perhaps given as TRBD1 or TRBD2 (5 bases each). Germline V lookup: CDR1 SGHVS, CDR2 FNYEAQ. There are 14 residues in the CDR3.

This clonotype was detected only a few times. CDR3 DNA: TGTGCCAGCAGTCCAGGGGGACGGTTAAGCGAGCAGTACGTC. This encodes CASSPGGRLSEQYV. The chain uses TRBV6-2 or TRBV6-3 and TRBJ2-7; 7 nucleotides agree with TRBD1. Germline CDR1 MNHEY, CDR2 SVGEGT. The CDR3 totals 14 residues. Germline trimming cut 5 bases from V and 6 bases from J; bases unmatched to any gene: 10.

The CDR3 nucleotides read TGTGCCAGCAGTTACAGGGGGCAAGGGTCCTACGAGCAGTACGTC. It codes for CASSYRGQGSYEQYV. This chain uses TRBV27 with TRBJ2-7; 9 bases match TRBD1. The CDR3 runs to 15 residues. Germline V lookup: CDR1 MNHEY, CDR2 SMNVEV (reference sequence). The ends lost 4 bases at V and 1 base at J; junction bases unmatched: 5.

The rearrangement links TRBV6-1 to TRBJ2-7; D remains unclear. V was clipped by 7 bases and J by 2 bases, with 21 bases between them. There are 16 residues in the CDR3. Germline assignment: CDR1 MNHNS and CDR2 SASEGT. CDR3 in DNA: TGTGCCAGCAAAGGAGACCGTGAAAAAGGACCCTACGAGCAGTACGTC. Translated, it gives CASKGDREKGPYEQYV.